The 10 T cell receptor beta chains in this list originate from one sample, sequenced in a study of T-cell memory formation after mild COVID-19. In TCRdb, the 5' RACE reads were re-called with MiXCR into one record per CDR3 protein. This sample has fewer than 550,000 distinct CDR3 sequences, with 15% to 20% found just once. Sequencing input: PBMCs or a T cell subset sorted from them (not recorded which). The receptor set was obtained from an adult woman who had mild COVID-19 (a few samples of this study predate the infection). Cell type and time point are not known.

V gene TRBV4-1 combines with J gene TRBJ2-7; 7 bases map to TRBD2. The germline CDR1 and CDR2 sequences are MGHRA and YSYEKL. CDR3 length equals 15 residues. V dropped 1 base and J dropped 6; count of bases not matched to a gene: 9. The DNA for the CDR3 is TGCGCCAGCAGCCAAGGGGTGGGGAGGGGAATCGAGCAGTACTTC. Protein sequence: CASSQGVGRGIEQYF.

A single count supports this clonotype. J is TRBJ2-3 and V is TRBV7-3; tentatively, D is TRBD1 or TRBD2 (5 bases each). Trimming took 2 bases from V and 0 from J, leaving 18 bases between them. The CDR3 spans 18 residues. CDR1 and CDR2 (germline): SGHTA, FQGTGA. The CDR3 reads CASSLLMGTGPSTDTQYF. As DNA, the CDR3 is TGTGCCAGCAGCTTACTGATGGGGACCGGGCCCAGCACAGATACGCAGTATTTT.

V is TRBV7-8 and J is TRBJ2-1, with 14 nucleotides matching TRBD2. Unmatched junction bases numbered 6, after V lost 5 bases and J lost 6 bases. This CDR3 comprises 16 residues. The germline CDR1 and CDR2 sequences are SGHVS and FQNEAQ. CDR3 bases: TGTGCCAGCAGCCCCCTCGGGACTAGCGGGAGCAATGAGCAGTTCTTC. It yields the protein CASSPLGTSGSNEQFF.

The chain joins TRBV12-3 or TRBV12-4 to TRBJ2-3, with 8 bases matching TRBD1. The CDR3 loop spans 15 amino acids. V was pared by 5 bases and J by 7 bases, with 11 bases of the junction left unmatched. The CDR3 sequence: CASSNPGQEVNTQYF. The CDR3 DNA sequence: TGTGCCAGCAGTAACCCGGGACAGGAAGTAAATACGCAGTATTTT.

The chain employs TRBV7-9 and TRBJ1-2; no clear D gene. Germline CDR1 is SEHNR and CDR2 is FQNEAQ (reference sequence). The CDR3 spans 14 residues. The V end was cut by 5 bases, the J end by 8 bases, with 18 bases between. Here the CDR3 reads CASSGKRGSEGYTF. CDR3 nucleotide sequence: TGTGCCAGCAGCGGAAAGCGCGGGAGCGAGGGCTACACCTTC.

The chain employs TRBV10-3 and TRBJ2-7, with TRBD2 matching 8 bases. J was trimmed by 4 bases and V by 4 bases; bases with no gene match: 9. Germline-derived CDR1 and CDR2 are ENHRY and SYGVKD. The CDR3 covers 15 residues. As DNA, the CDR3 is TGTGCCATCAGTGGCCGGGGGGGCGCCGTATACGAGCAGTACTTC. This encodes CAISGRGGAVYEQYF.

This clonotype has a handful of counts. The J gene is TRBJ2-2, the V gene TRBV5-1, with 10 bases matching TRBD2. The CDR3 totals 17 residues. The trim removed 4 bases at V and 3 bases at J, leaving 9 bases unmatched. Germline values: CDR1 SGHRS, CDR2 YFSETQ. The CDR3 coding sequence is TGCGCCAGCAGCCTCGCGGGTAGCGGGGGGCACACCGGGGAGCTGTTTTTT. Its translation: CASSLAGSGGHTGELFF.

The chain combines TRBV20-1 with TRBJ1-5; D ambiguous. The length of the CDR3 is 12 residues. Germline CDR1 reads DFQATT; CDR2 reads SNEGSKA (reference sequence). Trimming stripped 5 bases from V and 3 bases from J, with 8 bases between. The CDR3 spells CSAGGFNQPQHF. The DNA of the CDR3 is TGCAGTGCTGGTGGGTTCAATCAGCCCCAGCATTTT.

This clonotype was seen only a few times. The V call is TRBV24-1, the J call TRBJ2-1; no clear D. This CDR3 is 15 amino acids long. Trimming stripped 5 bases from V and 3 bases from J, with 13 bases between. Germline V CDR1 and CDR2: KGHDR, SFDVKD. CDR3 sequence reads: CATSGASLVYNEQFF. CDR3 bases: TGTGCCACCAGTGGCGCAAGCCTAGTCTACAATGAGCAGTTCTTC.

The rearrangement joins TRBV4-2 to TRBJ2-1, with 9 nucleotides matching TRBD1. CDR3 length equals 13 residues. The V segment lost 5 bases and the J segment 7 bases; nucleotides outside the gene matches: 3. Germline values: CDR1 LGHNA, CDR2 YNFKEQ. Written as DNA, the CDR3 is TGTGCCAGCAGCGGGGACAGGGAAAATGAGCAGTTCTTC. This sequence encodes CASSGDRENEQFF.